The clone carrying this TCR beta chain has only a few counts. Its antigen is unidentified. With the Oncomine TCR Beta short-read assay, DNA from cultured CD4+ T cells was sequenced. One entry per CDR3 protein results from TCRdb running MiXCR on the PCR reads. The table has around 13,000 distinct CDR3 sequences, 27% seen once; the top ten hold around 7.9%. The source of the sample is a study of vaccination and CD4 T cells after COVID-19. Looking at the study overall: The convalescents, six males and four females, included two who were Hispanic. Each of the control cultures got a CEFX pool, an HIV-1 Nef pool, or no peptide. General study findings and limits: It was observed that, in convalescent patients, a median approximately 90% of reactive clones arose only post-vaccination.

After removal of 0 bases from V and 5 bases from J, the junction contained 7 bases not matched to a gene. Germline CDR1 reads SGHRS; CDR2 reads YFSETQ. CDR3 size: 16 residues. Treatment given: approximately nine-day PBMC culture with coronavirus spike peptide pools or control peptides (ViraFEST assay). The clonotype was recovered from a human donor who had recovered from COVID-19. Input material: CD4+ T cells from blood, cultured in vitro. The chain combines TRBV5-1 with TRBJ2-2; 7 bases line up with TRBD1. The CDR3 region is CASSLVAGGKTGELFF. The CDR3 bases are TGCGCCAGCAGCTTGGTGGCAGGGGGAAAAACCGGGGAGCTGTTTTTT.